This T cell receptor beta chain came from a study of post-analysis software for immune sequencing data. Regarding the study as a whole: Relative to controls, patients had 4 or 5 TRBV segments at higher frequency, with TRBV5-6, TRBV5-1 and TRBV20-1 among these.

Incorporated into the TCR beta cDNA libraries were unique molecular identifiers, which served to reduce PCR and sequencing biases. TCRdb itself ran the PCR reads through MiXCR, one entry per CDR3 protein. The sample has about 820,000 distinct CDR3 sequences, around 50% seen once. Germline V gives CDR1 SGHRS, CDR2 YFSETQ. V was cut by 5 bases and J by 1 base, with 22 bases left in between. This CDR3 spans 17 amino acids. With regard to this clonotype: Antigen: not known.

The clonotype comes from a girl under 18 with multiple sclerosis. The specimen sequenced was blood. The chain uses TRBV5-1 and TRBJ2-7, with D possibly TRBD1 on 6 matching bases. This chain's CDR3 is CASRLISGQRVSYEQYF. CDR3 DNA: TGCGCCAGCAGGTTGATTTCAGGACAGCGCGTTTCCTACGAGCAGTACTTC.